This entry lists 11 T cell receptor beta chains sequenced from one sample in a study of cytomegalovirus exposure and HLA in healthy donors. This PCR relied on a set of 60 Vbeta primers and 13 Jbeta primers. The table came from immunoSEQ multiplex PCR; TCRdb's copy has only in-frame clones and leaves some out. The repertoire has fewer than 250,000 clones, roughly 76% of them found once; the top ten carry around 2.2%. Sequenced input: PBMCs. These receptors were collected from a woman aged 25-40 years in good health and CMV-seropositive.

The V gene is TRBV6-6, the J gene TRBJ1-1, with 8 bases matching TRBD1. The CDR3 spans 13 residues. The V gene end was trimmed by 5 bases and the J gene end by 3 bases; junction bases not matched to a gene: 2. Germline CDR1 reads MNHNY; CDR2 reads SVGAGI (reference sequence). The CDR3 DNA reads as TGTGCCAGCAGTACAGGGGGGTACACTGAAGCTTTCTTT. This translates into CASSTGGYTEAFF.

The rearrangement uses TRBV7-2 and TRBJ2-3; TRBD2 matches at 9 bases. V lost 5 bases and J lost 0; bases outside the gene matches: 6. Per germline, CDR1 SGHTA and CDR2 FQGNSA. CDR3 length: 16 amino acids. CDR3 coding DNA: TGTGCCAGCAGCATCGGACTAGCGCGAAGCACAGATACGCAGTATTTT. Translating it yields CASSIGLARSTDTQYF.

This sequence joins TRBV7-2 and TRBJ2-5, with D maybe TRBD2 (5 bases). The CDR3 has 14 amino acids. Deletions cut 0 bases from V and 3 bases from J, with 8 bases between. Germline-derived CDR1 and CDR2 are SGHTA and FQGNSA. The CDR3 DNA follows: TGTGCCAGCAGCTTAGCGCCCGGGAAAGAGACCCAGTACTTC. As protein: CASSLAPGKETQYF.

The V and J genes are TRBV5-1 and TRBJ2-3, with 7 nucleotides matching TRBD2. Germline V gene data show CDR1 as SGHRS and CDR2 as YFSETQ. The J segment lost 5 bases and the V segment lost 0 bases, leaving 3 bases of the junction unmatched. This CDR3 region has 14 residues. CDR3 residues: CASSLAGGRDTQYF. Written as DNA, the CDR3 is TGCGCCAGCAGCTTGGCGGGAGGACGAGATACGCAGTATTTT.

V and J are TRBV30 and TRBJ2-7; perhaps TRBD2 as D (6 bases). The CDR3 totals 12 residues. Trimming removed 8 bases at V and 4 bases at J, with 15 bases between. Germline CDR1 GTSNPN, CDR2 SVGIG (reference sequence). CDR3 sequence: CAAIGTPYEQYF. CDR3 nucleotide sequence: TGTGCCGCAATCGGGACTCCATACGAGCAGTACTTC.

This clone was observed a few times. The chain links TRBV27 to TRBJ2-3; tentative D call: TRBD2 (6 bases). Trimming removed 2 bases from V and 2 bases from J, with 8 bases in between. The CDR3 runs 14 residues. Germline V CDR1 and CDR2: MNHEY, SMNVEV (reference sequence). The CDR3 DNA reads TGTGCCAGCAGTTTAAGGGACTCCACAGATACGCAGTATTTT. Protein sequence: CASSLRDSTDTQYF.

This clone came up a few times. This chain connects TRBV5-6 to TRBJ1-2, with D hard to call. The V gene's germline CDR1 is SGHDT and CDR2 YYEEEE. Trimming pared 0 bases from V and 1 base from J, leaving 7 bases between. This CDR3 is 14 amino acids long. CDR3 bases: TGTGCCAGCAGCTTGGAACAGTTTAACTATGGCTACACCTTC. Translation: CASSLEQFNYGYTF.

This clone was recorded only once. The CDR3 loop is CASSLNSGVGEKLFF. CDR3 coding DNA: TGTGCCAGCAGCTTAAACTCGGGAGTTGGGGAAAAACTGTTTTTT. This chain uses TRBV11-2 with TRBJ1-4; D remains unclear. From germline, CDR1 is SGHAT and CDR2 FQNNGV. The CDR3 has 15 amino acids. V was trimmed by 2 bases and J by 8 bases, leaving 15 bases between them.

The chain combines TRBV28 with TRBJ1-5; D not resolved. Trimming stripped 3 bases from V and 4 bases from J, with 16 bases between. This CDR3 contains 16 residues. Germline assignment: CDR1 MDHEN and CDR2 SYDVKM. The CDR3 here is CASSLVAPAGNQPQHF. The DNA for the CDR3 is TGTGCCAGCAGTTTGGTGGCTCCGGCCGGGAATCAGCCCCAGCATTTT.

This clone has a handful of counts. The chain uses TRBV5-1 and TRBJ2-7; 8 bases line up with TRBD2. V was clipped by 2 bases and J by 2 bases; unmatched bases: 3. CDR1 and CDR2 from the germline V gene are SGHRS and YFSETQ. The CDR3 contains 14 residues. The DNA for the CDR3 is TGCGCCAGCAGCTTTACTAGCGGAACCTACGAGCAGTACTTC. Translation: CASSFTSGTYEQYF.

This clone has a handful of counts. V gene TRBV19 combines with J gene TRBJ1-2, with 9 positions matching TRBD1. V trimming: 1 base; J trimming: 2 bases; junction bases outside the gene matches: 5. This CDR3 comprises 16 residues. Germline lookup yields CDR1 LNHDA and CDR2 SQIVND (reference sequence). CDR3 sequence (DNA): TGTGCCAGTAGTATAGCCGGGACAGGGACGAACTATGGCTACACCTTC. It translates to CASSIAGTGTNYGYTF.